What follows are 29 T cell receptor beta chains derived from one specimen sequenced in a study of shared clonotypes between healthy human individuals. Naive CD8 cells were CD45RO-negative, positively selected for CCR7, excluding terminally differentiated effector memory CD45RA+ cells. Sequencing was performed with immunoSEQ multiplex PCR; in TCRdb, only in-frame clones are kept and a portion is missing. The sample comprises roughly 2.1 million clones, 93% of which are singletons, and 1.7% rests with the top ten. The sequencing input was naive CD8+ T cells from PBMCs. These receptors were taken from a young man in good health. Some clones in this sample may be carry-over from other donors' samples.

The chain recombines TRBV11-2 with TRBJ1-1, with D perhaps TRBD1 (5 bases). V lost 3 bases and J 3 bases, leaving 17 bases between the germline ends. Germline V lookup: CDR1 SGHAT, CDR2 FQNNGV. The CDR3 is 16 amino acids. Here the CDR3 DNA reads TGTGCCAGCAGCTTTACTGGGACTGGAGGGTACACTGAAGCTTTCTTT. This codes for CASSFTGTGGYTEAFF.

The chain employs TRBV27 and TRBJ1-5; D is undetermined. The V end lost 1 base, the J end lost 6 bases, and 16 bases lay between the germline ends. CDR1 and CDR2 (germline): MNHEY, SMNVEV (reference sequence). The CDR3 consists of 16 residues. CDR3 nucleotide sequence: TGTGCCAGCAGTTTATGGGGTTCCGCGTCGGTTCAGCCCCAGCATTTT. Translation gives CASSLWGSASVQPQHF.

The chain recombines TRBV19 with TRBJ1-1; D unclear. Per germline, CDR1 LNHDA and CDR2 SQIVND (reference sequence). The CDR3 length is 14 residues. The V and J ends lost 2 bases and 7 bases respectively, with 14 bases between them. CDR3 in amino acids: CASSIPRRVGEAFF. In DNA, the CDR3 is TGTGCCAGTAGTATACCCCGGAGGGTCGGTGAAGCTTTCTTT.

The J gene is TRBJ2-5, the V gene TRBV15; TRBD2 matches at 8 bases. V lost 1 base to trimming and J lost 4 bases; unmatched junction nucleotides: 2. Germline assignment: CDR1 LNHNV and CDR2 YYDKDF (reference sequence). The CDR3 is 14 amino acids. CDR3 residues: CATSRGSGGETQYF. The DNA of the CDR3 is TGTGCCACCAGCAGAGGAAGCGGGGGAGAGACCCAGTACTTC.

The CDR3 coding sequence is TGTGCCATAATTGGGGGGGGCCTTAACTATGGCTACACCTTC. As protein: CAIIGGGLNYGYTF. V usage is TRBV6-1 and J usage is TRBJ1-2; D is perhaps TRBD1 (6 bases). The CDR3 runs 14 residues. CDR1 and CDR2 from the germline V gene are MNHNS and SASEGT. V lost 10 bases and J lost 1, with 16 bases in between.

The chain joins TRBV25-1 to TRBJ2-5, with D perhaps matching TRBD1 (5 bases). Germline CDR1 is MGHDK and CDR2 is SYGVNS. The CDR3 is 17 amino acids. Trimming shortened V by 0 bases and J by 0 bases, and 14 bases separated the two germline ends. This CDR3 is CASSEYPLDTYQETQYF. CDR3 nucleotides: TGTGCCAGCAGTGAATACCCCTTGGACACCTACCAAGAGACCCAGTACTTC.

V is TRBV5-3 and J is TRBJ1-2; D is uncertain. TRBV5-3 carries the ORF label, with uncertain function. The CDR3 is made up of 15 amino acids. V lost 7 bases and J lost 4, with 20 bases in between. CDR3 bases: TGTGCCAGATGGATAAGAGTGAGAAAGACCTATGGCTACACCTTC. Amino acids: CARWIRVRKTYGYTF.

The J gene is TRBJ2-2, the V gene TRBV15; the D is unclear. Germline-derived CDR1 and CDR2 are LNHNV and YYDKDF (reference sequence). V shed 3 bases and J shed 0 bases, with 11 bases lying between them. The CDR3 runs 16 residues. CDR3 loop: CATSSRQPPNTGELFF. The CDR3 DNA reads TGTGCCACCAGCAGTCGGCAGCCACCGAACACCGGGGAGCTGTTTTTT.

The V call is TRBV6-5, the J call TRBJ2-1; no firm D call. From germline, CDR1 is MNHEY and CDR2 SVGAGI. The CDR3 sequence is 12 residues long. The ends were cut back, 2 bases at V and 9 bases at J, with 8 bases in the middle. CDR3 region: CASSYANSEQFF. The CDR3 nucleotides are TGTGCCAGCAGTTACGCTAATAGTGAGCAGTTCTTC.

The chain couples TRBV6-5 to TRBJ2-7; a weak D match, TRBD2 (6 bases). The CDR3 consists of 13 residues. Looked up from germline, CDR1 is MNHEY and CDR2 is SVGAGI. The V end lost 10 bases, the J end lost 2 bases, and 15 bases lay between the germline ends. The CDR3 here is CATRRGYPYEQYF. In nucleotides, the CDR3 is TGTGCCACCCGGCGGGGATACCCCTACGAGCAGTACTTC.

V and J are TRBV7-6 and TRBJ2-5, with D possibly matching TRBD2 (6 bases). Trimming removed 3 bases from V and 0 bases from J, with 11 bases in between. The CDR3 loop spans 15 amino acids. Per the germline V gene, CDR1 is SGHVS and CDR2 is FNYEAQ. The CDR3 nucleotides are TGTGCCAGCAGCTTCTGGGGGGACTACCAAGAGACCCAGTACTTC. Translated, it gives CASSFWGDYQETQYF.

The rearrangement links TRBV28 to TRBJ1-2; D unclear. The germline V gene has CDR1 MDHEN and CDR2 SYDVKM. The CDR3 spans 14 residues. Trimming stripped 2 bases from V and 0 bases from J, with 7 bases between. CDR3 nucleotides: TGTGCCAGCAGTTTAACCCCCTCTAACTATGGCTACACCTTC. Protein sequence: CASSLTPSNYGYTF.

The chain employs TRBV4-2 and TRBJ1-1; D gene unclear. The V end was cut by 4 bases, the J end by 1 base, with 13 bases between. The CDR3 spans 15 residues. Germline assignment: CDR1 LGHNA and CDR2 YNFKEQ. The CDR3 loop reads CASSPRITQNTEAFF. As DNA, the CDR3 is TGTGCCAGCAGCCCCCGAATTACCCAGAACACTGAAGCTTTCTTT.

The chain recombines TRBV4-2 with TRBJ1-5, with a possible D match to TRBD1 (6 bases). Trimming took 2 bases from V and 6 from J, leaving 32 bases between them. In germline, CDR1 is LGHNA, CDR2 YNFKEQ. This CDR3 has 21 residues. CDR3 DNA: TGTGCCAGCAGCCAACACACGGGACCGGGCCTAATATCAGGGGTGTCTCAGCCCCAGCATTTT. It is translated as CASSQHTGPGLISGVSQPQHF.

J is TRBJ2-1 and V is TRBV14; no clear D gene. The CDR3 runs to 14 residues. V was trimmed by 4 bases and J by 2 bases, leaving 9 bases between them. Germline CDR1 reads SGHDN; CDR2 reads FVKESK. The CDR3: CASSLYGTYNEQFF. The CDR3 DNA follows: TGTGCCAGCAGCCTGTATGGGACCTACAATGAGCAGTTCTTC.

The rearrangement uses TRBV28 and TRBJ1-2; a weak D match, TRBD1 (5 bases). The CDR3 is made up of 14 amino acids. In germline, CDR1 is MDHEN, CDR2 SYDVKM. Trimming took 3 bases from V and 0 from J, leaving 8 bases between them. CDR3 nucleotide sequence: TGTGCCAGCAGTTTGACAGTTCCTAACTATGGCTACACCTTC. This codes for CASSLTVPNYGYTF.

The J gene is TRBJ1-2, the V gene TRBV19; D is ambiguous. Trimming stripped 0 bases from V and 4 bases from J, with 12 bases between. The germline CDR1 and CDR2 sequences are LNHDA and SQIVND (reference sequence). CDR3 size: 15 residues. The CDR3 coding sequence is TGTGCCAGTAGTATAGAAGAAATCGGTGGCTATGGCTACACCTTC. This sequence encodes CASSIEEIGGYGYTF.

The chain couples TRBV6-5 to TRBJ2-1; 7 bases map to TRBD2. V was pared by 9 bases and J by 5 bases, with 13 bases of the junction left unmatched. This CDR3 region has 15 residues. CDR1 MNHEY and CDR2 SVGAGI come from the germline V gene. The CDR3 loop reads CASHPWASGDNEQFF. For the CDR3, the DNA is TGTGCCAGTCACCCCTGGGCGAGCGGGGACAATGAGCAGTTCTTC.

With regard to this clone: Here the CDR3 omits its conserved ending phenylalanine or tryptophan, so a read error is the likely source. V and J are TRBV6-1 and TRBJ1-1; possibly TRBD1 for D (6 bases). Deletions cut 6 bases from V and 1 base from J, with 9 bases between. CDR3 length equals 13 residues. Germline V gives CDR1 MNHNS, CDR2 SASEGT. CDR3 DNA sequence: TGTGCCAGCAGCCGGACAGAGAACACTGAAGCTTTCTCT. As protein: CASSRTENTEAFS.

The chain's CDR3 is CASSFELAGGISYNEQFF. As DNA, the CDR3 is TGCGCCAGCAGCTTTGAACTAGCGGGAGGCATTTCCTACAATGAGCAGTTCTTC. This chain joins TRBV5-1 and TRBJ2-1, with 12 bases fitting TRBD2. The V and J ends lost 2 bases and 1 base, in that order; junction bases with no gene match: 7. CDR1 and CDR2 from the germline V gene are SGHRS and YFSETQ. The CDR3 runs to 18 residues. The whole variable domain, remainder taken from reference TRBV5-1 and TRBJ2-1, is KAGVTQTPRYLIKTRGQQVTLSCSPISGHRSVSWYQQTPGQGLQFLFEYFSETQRNKGNFPGRFSGRQFSNSRSEMNVSTLELGDSALYLCASSFELAGGISYNEQFFGPGTRLTVL.

The chain recombines TRBV28 with TRBJ2-1; 9 bases map to TRBD1. V lost 8 bases to trimming and J lost 3 bases; unmatched junction nucleotides: 2. Germline loops: CDR1 MDHEN, CDR2 SYDVKM. The CDR3 loop spans 13 amino acids. In nucleotides, the CDR3 is TGTGCCAGCTCGGACAGGGGCTACAATGAGCAGTTCTTC. It encodes CASSDRGYNEQFF.

This chain connects TRBV6-5 to TRBJ2-7, with no clear D. Germline V gives CDR1 MNHEY, CDR2 SVGAGI. The CDR3 totals 15 residues. Trimming took 0 bases from V and 0 from J, leaving 9 bases between them. This chain's CDR3 is CASSYSKVSSYEQYF. DNA of the CDR3: TGTGCCAGCAGTTACTCCAAAGTTAGCTCCTACGAGCAGTACTTC.

The CDR3 DNA follows: TGTGCCAGCAGCGGCACTGGGGTAGCGGTTAGCTCCTACAATGAGCAGTTCTTC. As protein: CASSGTGVAVSSYNEQFF. V usage is TRBV7-8 and J usage is TRBJ2-1; a weak D match, TRBD2 (6 bases). The CDR3 length is 18 residues. CDR1 and CDR2 (germline): SGHVS, FQNEAQ. V was clipped by 5 bases and J by 0 bases, with 20 bases between them.

The V gene is TRBV2, the J gene TRBJ1-1; a weak D match, TRBD1 (6 bases). The germline CDR1 and CDR2 sequences are SNHLY and FYNNEI. CDR3 size: 19 residues. Trimming removed 4 bases from V and 1 base from J, with 25 bases in between. Here the CDR3 DNA reads TGTGCCAGCAGTGTGAAAAGGGGGTCGGGGGTGAGAAGGAACACTGAAGCTTTCTTT. Amino acids: CASSVKRGSGVRRNTEAFF.

The rearrangement joins TRBV5-1 to TRBJ2-7, with a weak D call TRBD1 (6 bases). Germline V CDR1 and CDR2: SGHRS, YFSETQ. The CDR3 consists of 13 residues. The V gene lost 5 bases and the J gene lost 3 bases, with 12 bases spanning the gap. The CDR3 DNA is TGCGCCAGCAGGTTCACAGGGAACTACGAGCAGTACTTC. Protein product: CASRFTGNYEQYF.

The CDR3, as DNA: TGTGCCAGCAGTGACCCCCAAGGTACCGACTTCTCTGGAAACACCATATATTTT. It is translated as CASSDPQGTDFSGNTIYF. The chain has TRBV6-4 and TRBJ1-3; D is unclear. Trimming removed 2 bases from V and 0 bases from J, with 17 bases in between. Germline V gene data show CDR1 as MRHNA and CDR2 as SNTAGT. CDR3 size: 18 residues.

The J gene is TRBJ1-2, the V gene TRBV2; 8 nucleotides line up with TRBD1. Unmatched junction bases numbered 4, after V lost 0 bases and J lost 4 bases. Germline lookup yields CDR1 SNHLY and CDR2 FYNNEI. The CDR3 runs 15 residues. The CDR3 sequence: CASSEATGATYGYTF. In DNA form, the CDR3 reads TGTGCCAGCAGTGAAGCGACAGGGGCTACCTATGGCTACACCTTC.

Of note for this clone: Within the sample, other DNA sequences also encode this same CDR3. The rearrangement joins TRBV7-3 to TRBJ2-2; the D is unclear. The length of the CDR3 is 12 residues. Germline V gene sequence: CDR1 SGHTA, CDR2 FQGTGA. V lost 5 bases and J lost 3, with 4 bases in between. The DNA of the CDR3 is TGTGCCAGCAGCCCGTACACCGGGGAGCTGTTTTTT. Translated: CASSPYTGELFF.

This sequence joins TRBV15 and TRBJ2-1, with D possibly matching TRBD2 (5 bases). The V and J ends lost 6 bases and 0 bases respectively, with 12 bases between them. The germline V gene has CDR1 LNHNV and CDR2 YYDKDF (reference sequence). The CDR3 runs 15 residues. The DNA of the CDR3 is TGTGCCACCAGGCGGGCCTCCCGCTCCTACAATGAGCAGTTCTTC. Protein sequence: CATRRASRSYNEQFF. Supplemented by reference TRBV15 and TRBJ2-1, the full variable domain reads DAMVIQNPRYQVTQFGKPVTLSCSQTLNHNVMYWYQQKSSQAPKLLFHYYDKDFNNEADTPDNFQSRRPNTSFCFLDIRSPGLGDTAMYLCATRRASRSYNEQFFGPGTRLTVL.